Below are 6 T cell receptor beta chains sequenced from a single sample in a study of spatial heterogeneity in lung cancer. MiXCR was run by TCRdb on the 5' RACE reads, yielding one entry per CDR3 protein. The data hold about 80,000 distinct CDR3 sequences, with approximately 21% observed a single time. Documented time point: sample taken at primary tumor resection. No cell sorting; template was whole RNA from tumor, lung tissue or PBMC. The material was PBMCs, obtained at surgery. These receptors were taken from a male donor with early-stage non-small cell lung cancer.

This clonotype was observed a few times. The rearrangement links TRBV5-1 to TRBJ2-1; D may be TRBD2 (6 bases). CDR1 is SGHRS and CDR2 is YFSETQ in the germline V gene. V was shortened by 4 bases and J by 4 bases, with 15 bases between the two germline ends. The CDR3 loop spans 15 amino acids. The CDR3 is CASSHPSGLYNEQFF. CDR3 DNA: TGCGCCAGCAGCCACCCCAGCGGGCTATACAATGAGCAGTTCTTC.

The rearrangement joins TRBV4-3 to TRBJ2-3, with TRBD1 matching 8 bases. V gave up 4 bases and J gave up 1 base; unmatched junction bases: 4. Per the germline V gene, CDR1 is LGHNA and CDR2 is YSLEER. The CDR3 is made up of 15 amino acids. CDR3 sequence (DNA): TGCGCCAGCAGCCCAGGGGGCGGTGGCACAGATACGCAGTATTTT. It codes for CASSPGGGGTDTQYF.

The V gene is TRBV6-6, the J gene TRBJ2-1; possible D gene TRBD2, 6 bases. The CDR3 extends over 15 amino acids. Germline loops: CDR1 MNHNY, CDR2 SVGAGI (reference sequence). V was shortened by 6 bases and J by 0 bases, with 12 bases between the two germline ends. The CDR3 spells CASSQDYLSYNEQFF. The CDR3 DNA is TGTGCCAGCAGCCAGGACTACCTCTCCTACAATGAGCAGTTCTTC.

The chain combines TRBV7-2 with TRBJ1-1; D possibly corresponds to TRBD1 (5 bases). Germline V CDR1 and CDR2: SGHTA, FQGNSA. V was pared by 4 bases and J by 5 bases, with 17 bases between. The CDR3 length is 15 residues. The CDR3 DNA sequence: TGTGCCAGCAGCTCATTGTCAGGGTTAGGGACTGAAGCTTTCTTT. Its translation: CASSSLSGLGTEAFF. The full variable domain, with the rest looked up from reference TRBV7-2 and TRBJ1-1, is GAGVSQSPSNKVTEKGKDVELRCDPISGHTALYWYRQSLGQGLEFLIYFQGNSAPDKSGLPSDRFSAERTGGSVSTLTIQRTQQEDSAVYLCASSSLSGLGTEAFFGQGTRLTVV.

This rearrangement joins TRBV12-3 or TRBV12-4 to TRBJ2-7; D is undetermined. V was clipped by 6 bases and J by 2 bases, with 14 bases between them. This CDR3 comprises 14 residues. The DNA of the CDR3 is TGTGCCAGCAGCAACTGGGGTACAACCTACGAGCAGTACTTC. As protein: CASSNWGTTYEQYF.

This clonotype was seen many times. This chain uses TRBV29-1 with TRBJ1-1, with 7 nucleotides matching TRBD1. V trimming: 3 bases; J trimming: 6 bases; junction bases outside the gene matches: 22. This CDR3 spans 18 amino acids. Germline lookup yields CDR1 SQVTM and CDR2 ANQGSEA. As DNA, the CDR3 is TGCAGCGTTGAGGGACCGACAGGGCTCCCCTTCGGAGATTCTGAAGCTTTCTTT. This encodes CSVEGPTGLPFGDSEAFF.